The sample holds many counts of the clone carrying this T cell receptor (beta chain). The antigen is undetermined. V trimming: 2 bases; J trimming: 5 bases; junction bases outside the gene matches: 7. From germline, CDR1 is ENHRY and CDR2 SYGVKD. This CDR3 has 16 residues. The data were obtained in a study of response to subunit inactivated influenza vaccine. Findings and caveats of the study: That few new T cells are recruited by each seasonal influenza vaccination was the authors' suggestion.

TCRdb used MiXCR to reprocess the RT-PCR reads, holding one entry per CDR3 protein. The table includes approximately 500,000 distinct CDR3 sequences, over 10% detected once. Specimen: PBMCs from blood, collected 40 to 50 days after vaccination. This chain links TRBV10-3 with TRBJ2-3, with TRBD2 matching 10 bases. This TCR was sampled from a man aged 50-60 years who received an inactivated influenza vaccine. The CDR3 DNA follows: TGTGCCATCAGTGAGCGGGCTAGCGGGAGTAAAGATACGCAGTATTTT. Residues: CAISERASGSKDTQYF.